Listed below are T cell receptor beta chains from one sample, sequenced in a study of blood T cell repertoires in COVID-19. Assay used: immunoSEQ multiplex PCR; TCRdb lists only in-frame clones, some missing. The data show about 44,000 clones, around 80% seen once. Sequencing used peripheral blood. The receptors originated from a human donor in a cohort sampled during active COVID-19. CDR3s leave out the opening cysteine and the closing phenylalanine or tryptophan. D genes are given only for firm matches. Size is omitted from some rows. Given values are once, few, many or a class for expanded clones.

cdr3_aa d_call v_call cdr3_length j_call clone_size
ATSDGQEGTEAF TRBD1 TRBV24-1 12 TRBJ1-1 .
ASSELQGLNQPQH TRBD1 TRBV10-2 13 TRBJ1-5 .
ASSWGGSGGETQY TRBD2 TRBV27 13 TRBJ2-5 .
ASSPNGRGGTNEQF TRBD2 TRBV19 14 TRBJ2-1 .
ASSLGQGAYNSPLH TRBD1 TRBV5-1 14 TRBJ1-6 .
ASSLAVLPFQDRVAF TRBD1 TRBV7-9 15 TRBJ1-1 .
SVSGQGRSYNEQF TRBD1 TRBV29-1 13 TRBJ2-1 .
ASSGSLNTEAF . TRBV4-1 11 TRBJ1-1 .
ASSKVSTGVYYGYT . TRBV21-1 14 TRBJ1-2 .
ASGISSRELF . TRBV12-5 10 TRBJ2-2 .
ASSLVWDTPPIEAF . TRBV7-2 14 TRBJ1-1 .
ASSLGTSGGRSYNEQF TRBD2 TRBV7-8 16 TRBJ2-1 few
ASRSIRQGGNQPQH TRBD1 TRBV27 14 TRBJ1-5 few
AIRLAGGHEQF TRBD2 TRBV6-5 11 TRBJ2-1 .
ASSHVQRGANQPQH . TRBV4-1 14 TRBJ1-5 .
ASSDLGGQGEDEQF TRBD1 TRBV2 14 TRBJ2-1 once
ASSLDRGHTIY TRBD1 TRBV5-1 11 TRBJ1-3 once
ASTERDAKNSPLH . TRBV25-1 13 TRBJ1-6 .
ASSLVVHMNTEAF . TRBV5-5 13 TRBJ1-1 .
AMRGGDITDTQY TRBD2 TRBV3-1/TRBV3-2 12 TRBJ2-3 .
ASSQAGTSGGNTQY TRBD2 TRBV4-3 14 TRBJ2-3 few
ASSVDSNYGYT . TRBV10-2 11 TRBJ1-2 .
ASSPGFNSPLH . TRBV14 11 TRBJ1-6 .
ASSVRQGDTGELF TRBD1 TRBV18 13 TRBJ2-2 once
ASRRTGGYGYT TRBD1 TRBV12-3/TRBV12-4 11 TRBJ1-2 .
ASSYSASGDPLLYEQY TRBD2 TRBV6-2/TRBV6-3 16 TRBJ2-7 many
ASSDQRSYEQY . TRBV19 11 TRBJ2-7 .
SVEMAANYGYT . TRBV29-1 11 TRBJ1-2 .
ASRGTGGGNQPQH . TRBV19 13 TRBJ1-5 .
ASSLRLRQGPYYGYT . TRBV27 15 TRBJ1-2 .
ASSPRSGKLNYGYT . TRBV18 14 TRBJ1-2 .
ASRNRNLAKNIQY . TRBV19 13 TRBJ2-4 .
ATRGQGRDEAF TRBD1 TRBV24-1 11 TRBJ1-1 .
ASRTGDGNSPLH TRBD1 TRBV5-1 12 TRBJ1-6 .
ASSPIGQGYNSPLH TRBD1 TRBV18 14 TRBJ1-6 .
ATSFPSTDTQY . TRBV24-1 11 TRBJ2-3 .
ASSLWDRGPNYGYT TRBD1 TRBV6-2/TRBV6-3 14 TRBJ1-2 .
ASRDDSYTEAF . TRBV19 11 TRBJ1-1 .
SAWTGYGYT TRBD1 TRBV29-1 9 TRBJ1-2 .
ASSRQTGFNQPQH TRBD1 TRBV6-5 13 TRBJ1-5 .
ASSTGGRTQY . TRBV6-2/TRBV6-3 10 TRBJ2-5 .
SAQTGMNTEAF . TRBV29-1 11 TRBJ1-1 few
ASSPLVGGAGGYT . TRBV13 13 TRBJ1-2 .
ASSLTVNEQF . TRBV11-3 10 TRBJ2-1 .
ASSSYLTGRTTGELF TRBD1 TRBV28 15 TRBJ2-2 .
AISKAERLAEYNEQF TRBD2 TRBV10-3 15 TRBJ2-1 .
AWSPDRAYGYT . TRBV30 11 TRBJ1-2 .